The 28 T cell receptor beta chains below were found in one sample sequenced in a study of blood T cells in healthy people across ages. Together with a sample-barcoded 5' primer, a J-beta primer mix was included in a second PCR lasting about 7 to 12 cycles. TCRdb used MiXCR to reprocess the 5' RACE reads, holding one entry per CDR3 protein. Of 600,000 to 1,000,000 distinct CDR3 sequences in the sample, nearly 60% were seen once. Sequencing used blood. These TCRs come from a man under 40 in good health.

The chain carries TRBV10-3 and TRBJ1-4; tentative D call: TRBD1 (6 bases). The CDR3 extends over 15 amino acids. Deletions cut 8 bases from V and 3 bases from J, with 16 bases between. CDR1 ENHRY and CDR2 SYGVKD come from the germline V gene. The CDR3 is CAISQQGGPNEKLFF. CDR3 nucleotides: TGTGCCATCTCCCAACAGGGAGGGCCTAATGAAAAACTGTTTTTT.

The rearrangement joins TRBV14 to TRBJ2-5; TRBD2 aligns across 11 bases. The DNA end is a closer match to TRBJ2-7, so the J assignment may be wrong. The germline V gene has CDR1 SGHDN and CDR2 FVKESK. This CDR3 is 15 amino acids long. The CDR3 sequence: CASSQLAGGTHEQYF. The CDR3 DNA sequence: TGTGCCAGCAGCCAACTAGCGGGGGGTACCCACGAGCAGTACTTC.

The gene calls are TRBV7-2 and TRBJ2-1; D unresolved. Germline V gene data show CDR1 as SGHTA and CDR2 as FQGNSA. Trimming left V 1 base short and J 0 bases short, with 7 bases between. The CDR3 runs to 15 residues. The CDR3 region is CASSLVGDSYNEQFF. Here the CDR3 DNA reads TGTGCCAGCAGCTTAGTTGGGGACTCCTACAATGAGCAGTTCTTC.

This chain joins TRBV9 and TRBJ2-5; 9 bases align to TRBD2. The DNA end is more similar to TRBJ2-7, so the J call may be wrong. Per germline, CDR1 SGDLS and CDR2 YYNGEE. The CDR3 length is 12 residues. CDR3 sequence (DNA): TGTGCCATCCGGACTAGCGCGCCCGAGCAGTACTTC. It translates to CAIRTSAPEQYF.

The V call is TRBV3-1, the J call TRBJ2-5; the match to TRBD2 covers 10 bases. In germline, CDR1 is LGHDT, CDR2 YNNKEL (reference sequence). The ends lost 1 base at V and 1 base at J; junction bases unmatched: 3. The CDR3 contains 16 residues. This CDR3 is CASSQGLAGAQETQYF. The DNA of the CDR3 is TGTGCCAGCAGCCAAGGCCTAGCGGGAGCCCAAGAGACCCAGTACTTC.

V gene TRBV12-3 or TRBV12-4 combines with J gene TRBJ2-1; a possible D gene is TRBD2 (5 bases). The CDR3 length is 13 residues. With 9 bases removed from V and 5 bases from J, the gap between germline ends came to 14 bases. The DNA for the CDR3 is TGTGCCAGTGACGAGGGAAGGAACAATGAGCAGTTCTTC. It translates to CASDEGRNNEQFF.

This clonotype appeared a single time. A junction end diverges from the germline sequence, so it may reflect a read error. This rearrangement joins TRBV27 to TRBJ1-1; D gene ambiguous. The CDR3 is 13 residues long. The germline V gene encodes CDR1 MNHEY and CDR2 SMNVEV (reference sequence). Here the CDR3 reads CVSSLSRNTEAFF. In nucleotides, the CDR3 is TGTGTCAGCAGTTTATCCCGCAACACTGAAGCTTTCTTT.

V and J are TRBV5-1 and TRBJ2-2; TRBD1 might be the D (5 bases). CDR1 is SGHRS, CDR2 YFSETQ, per germline. The CDR3 loop spans 12 amino acids. V lost 4 bases and J lost 9, with 10 bases in between. The CDR3 nucleotides are TGCGCCAGCAGCGGTGACAGCTGGGAGCTGTTTTTT. It specifies CASSGDSWELFF.

The chain employs TRBV5-5 and TRBJ2-1; no definite D call. The germline V and J ends were trimmed by 1 base and 7 bases, with 6 bases remaining between them. Per germline, CDR1 SGHKS and CDR2 YYEKEE (reference sequence). The CDR3 runs to 12 residues. The DNA for the CDR3 is TGTGCCAGCAGCTTGAAGTTTAATGAGCAGTTCTTC. Translated: CASSLKFNEQFF. Looking up the rest from reference TRBV5-5 and TRBJ2-1 gives the full variable domain: DAGVTQSPTHLIKTRGQQVTLRCSPISGHKSVSWYQQVLGQGPQFIFQYYEKEERGRGNFPDRFSARQFPNYSSELNVNALLLGDSALYLCASSLKFNEQFFGPGTRLTVL.

The chain carries TRBV9 and TRBJ2-1; D uncertain. Deletions cut 3 bases from V and 1 base from J, with 8 bases between. The CDR3 length is 14 residues. CDR1 is SGDLS, CDR2 YYNGEE, per germline. The CDR3 sequence is CASSGSGSYNEQFF. CDR3 coding DNA: TGTGCCAGCAGCGGGTCCGGGTCCTACAATGAGCAGTTCTTC.

In its sample, this clonotype was seen a few times. The chain couples TRBV4-3 to TRBJ2-5; D gene ambiguous. CDR3 length: 18 residues. Germline lookup yields CDR1 LGHNA and CDR2 YSLEER. The V and J ends lost 3 bases and 6 bases respectively, with 26 bases between them. CDR3 region: CASSHAGGVGDTLKTQYF. The CDR3, as DNA: TGCGCCAGCAGCCACGCCGGTGGGGTTGGGGATACTTTGAAGACCCAGTACTTC.

This clonotype showed up just a few times. The rearrangement links TRBV29-1 to TRBJ2-7; D is possibly TRBD1 (6 bases). Germline-derived CDR1 and CDR2 are SQVTM and ANQGSEA. This CDR3 spans 12 amino acids. The V and J ends lost 4 bases and 0 bases respectively, with 7 bases between them. The CDR3 reads CSVATGSYEQYF. CDR3 DNA sequence: TGCAGCGTTGCGACAGGCTCCTACGAGCAGTACTTC.

The J gene is TRBJ2-1, the V gene TRBV20-1; 7 positions agree with TRBD2. The germline CDR1 and CDR2 sequences are DFQATT and SNEGSKA (reference sequence). There are 16 residues in the CDR3. After removal of 6 bases from V and 13 bases from J, the junction contained 24 bases not matched to a gene. CDR3 sequence: CSATLFLAETPETQFF. The CDR3 DNA is TGCAGTGCCACCCTCTTTCTAGCGGAGACCCCAGAGACCCAGTTCTTC.

The V gene is TRBV4-2, the J gene TRBJ1-1; 7 bases map to TRBD1. The V gene end was trimmed by 0 bases and the J gene end by 8 bases; junction bases not matched to a gene: 6. The germline CDR1 and CDR2 sequences are LGHNA and YNFKEQ. CDR3 size: 14 residues. The CDR3 sequence is CASSQEGGQIEAFF. Here the CDR3 DNA reads TGTGCCAGCAGCCAAGAAGGGGGCCAGATAGAAGCTTTCTTT.

The rearrangement joins TRBV20-1 to TRBJ2-6; 8 bases fit TRBD1. The junction had 16 bases not matched to a gene; V was cut back by 6 bases and J by 0 bases. CDR1 is DFQATT, CDR2 SNEGSKA, per germline (reference sequence). The CDR3 covers 19 residues. The CDR3 bases are TGCAGTGCCCTCGGGCAGGGGGCCCCACCCACCTCTGGGGCCAACGTCCTGACTTTC. It yields the protein CSALGQGAPPTSGANVLTF.

The V call is TRBV7-9, the J call TRBJ2-1; 10 nucleotides match TRBD2. V shed 5 bases, J shed 0 bases, and the junction held 13 bases outside the gene matches. This CDR3 has 19 amino acids. Looked up from germline, CDR1 is SEHNR and CDR2 is FQNEAQ (reference sequence). The CDR3 DNA sequence: TGTGCCAGCAGCCCCGCGGAGGTATCTAGCGGGAGCTCCTACAATGAGCAGTTCTTC. It translates to CASSPAEVSSGSSYNEQFF.

This clonotype has more than one count but fewer than ten. The chain links TRBV20-1 to TRBJ2-3, with D unresolved. Germline V lookup: CDR1 DFQATT, CDR2 SNEGSKA (reference sequence). The V gene lost 2 bases and the J gene lost 4 bases, with 10 bases spanning the gap. The CDR3 is 13 amino acids. The CDR3 sequence: CSARTDVSDTQYF. In DNA, the CDR3 is TGCAGTGCTAGAACGGACGTTTCAGATACGCAGTATTTT.

This clonotype was seen a single time. The V call is TRBV9, the J call TRBJ2-1; TRBD1 aligns across 7 bases. The V and J ends lost 3 bases and 8 bases, in that order; junction bases with no gene match: 11. The CDR3 is 15 amino acids. CDR1 and CDR2 from the germline V gene are SGDLS and YYNGEE. The CDR3 region is CASSETGLSWDEQFF. DNA of the CDR3: TGTGCCAGCAGCGAGACAGGGTTGTCTTGGGATGAGCAGTTCTTC.

V is TRBV10-3 and J is TRBJ2-5, with a possible D match to TRBD2 (6 bases). The ends were cut back, 2 bases at V and 5 bases at J, with 15 bases in the middle. Germline CDR1 is ENHRY and CDR2 is SYGVKD. This CDR3 is built from 15 residues. CDR3 amino acids: CAISEPELAGETQYF. DNA for the CDR3: TGTGCCATCAGTGAGCCTGAACTAGCCGGTGAGACCCAGTACTTC.

The rearrangement uses TRBV10-1 and TRBJ1-2, with D perhaps TRBD1 (6 bases). CDR3 length: 13 residues. Trimming removed 8 bases from V and 5 bases from J, with 15 bases in between. CDR1 and CDR2 (germline): WNHNN, SYGVQD (reference sequence). CDR3 sequence (DNA): TGCGCCAGCTCCGGGGGCGATGGGTATGGCTACACCTTC. It is translated as CASSGGDGYGYTF.

The CDR3 loop reads CASSLSDSHSGANVLTF. In DNA form, the CDR3 reads TGTGCCAGCAGTTTATCGGACAGTCACTCTGGGGCCAACGTCCTGACTTTC. This chain uses TRBV27 with TRBJ2-6; D might be TRBD1 (6 bases). V was trimmed by 0 bases and J by 0 bases, leaving 9 bases between them. Looked up from germline, CDR1 is MNHEY and CDR2 is SMNVEV (reference sequence). The CDR3 is made up of 17 amino acids.

This chain links TRBV19 with TRBJ2-5; D is unclear. The J call may be wrong; the DNA end is better matched by TRBJ2-7. The germline CDR1 and CDR2 sequences are LNHDA and SQIVND (reference sequence). The CDR3 has 12 residues. In DNA, the CDR3 is TGTGCCAGTAGTATGAGTGACCACGAGCAGTACTTC. This gives the protein CASSMSDHEQYF.

This chain joins TRBV5-1 and TRBJ1-4, with a tentative D call TRBD1 (5 bases). Per germline, CDR1 SGHRS and CDR2 YFSETQ. This CDR3 has 15 amino acids. V lost 4 bases to trimming and J lost 0 bases, with 10 bases between them. CDR3 DNA sequence: TGCGCCAGCAGCGTGCGACAGTCAACTAATGAAAAACTGTTTTTT. Its protein product is CASSVRQSTNEKLFF.

V and J are TRBV12-3 or TRBV12-4 and TRBJ1-2, with D uncertain. CDR3 size: 14 residues. The V end lost 8 bases, the J end lost 6 bases, and 19 bases lay between the germline ends. For the CDR3, the DNA is TGTGCCAGCTCCCATGCGGCGGTTGACAATGGCTACACCTTC. Protein product: CASSHAAVDNGYTF.

The rearrangement links TRBV5-5 to TRBJ1-1; D remains unclear. Trimming removed 0 bases at V and 2 bases at J, with 8 bases between. The CDR3 has 14 amino acids. Germline-derived CDR1 and CDR2 are SGHKS and YYEKEE (reference sequence). The DNA of the CDR3 is TGTGCCAGCAGCTTGGTCAGAGACAACACTGAAGCTTTCTTT. Translated: CASSLVRDNTEAFF.

This clonotype was seen only a few times. CDR3 protein: CASSGLTGGAGYTF. The CDR3, as DNA: TGTGCCAGCAGCGGATTGACAGGGGGAGCTGGCTACACCTTC. V usage is TRBV7-9 and J usage is TRBJ1-2, with 9 bases matching TRBD1. After removal of 5 bases from V and 7 bases from J, the junction contained 8 bases not matched to a gene. The CDR3 totals 14 residues. CDR1 is SEHNR, CDR2 FQNEAQ, per germline (reference sequence).

The rearrangement links TRBV18 to TRBJ2-7; D perhaps matches TRBD2 (5 bases). Trimming cost V 3 bases and J 2 bases, with 14 bases left between them. Looked up from germline, CDR1 is KGHSH and CDR2 is LQKENI. This CDR3 spans 15 amino acids. CDR3 bases: TGTGCCAGCTCACCCAGCGGATCGATCGCCTACGAGCAGTACTTC. Protein sequence: CASSPSGSIAYEQYF.

This rearrangement joins TRBV7-9 to TRBJ1-1; TRBD1 agrees at 8 bases. The CDR3 totals 16 residues. Germline V gene sequence: CDR1 SEHNR, CDR2 FQNEAQ (reference sequence). Trimming at V came to 5 bases and at J to 1 base, leaving 9 bases not matched to a gene. The CDR3 protein is CASSPGAGGGNTEAFF. The CDR3, as DNA: TGTGCCAGCAGCCCGGGGGCAGGGGGCGGGAACACTGAAGCTTTCTTT.